This T cell receptor (beta chain) appears in the sequencing data of a study of post-analysis software for immune sequencing data. Study information: The study covered relapsing-remitting, secondary progressive and progressive-relapsing courses of multiple sclerosis. General study points: The study found TRBV5-6, TRBV5-1 and TRBV20-1 among five TRBV segments more frequent in patients than controls. For normalized Chao1 diversity, multiple sclerosis patients scored significantly lower than controls did. Strong co-clustering by F measure was evident for samples that had been prepared in the same batch.

This clonotype was observed a few times. Antigen: not known. At one end, the junction sequence differs from germline, possibly due to a read error. Tagging with unique molecular identifiers was a feature of the TCR beta cDNA libraries. About 500,000 cDNA molecules came from about 1 to 10 million T cells. MiXCR was run by TCRdb on the PCR reads, yielding one entry per CDR3 protein. The sample lists 450,000 to 700,000 distinct CDR3 sequences, roughly 46% seen once, with around 1.7% in the top ten. Germline V gives CDR1 KGHDR, CDR2 SFDVKD. The CDR3 spans 14 residues. Material for sequencing was blood. This sequence joins TRBV24-1 and TRBJ2-1; the match to TRBD1 covers 7 bases. This TCR derives from a girl aged 5 to 17 with multiple sclerosis. The CDR3 is CVTSETGSGNEQFF. CDR3 coding DNA: TGTGTCACCAGTGAGACAGGGTCAGGCAATGAGCAGTTCTTC.